Listed below are T cell receptor beta chains from one sample, sequenced in a study of cytotoxic CD8 clonotypes in ibrutinib-treated CLL. The repertoire was sequenced with immunoSEQ multiplex PCR; TCRdb's copy has only in-frame clones and lacks some. The data contain roughly 130,000 clones, around 93% of them singletons. Sequenced material: PBMCs, taken after 12 months of ibrutinib treatment. These receptors all stem from a human donor with chronic lymphocytic leukemia. Each CDR3 is given with its conserved first and last residue. Fields, in order: J gene, V gene, D gene, CDR3 length, CDR3 protein, CDR3 DNA. The D gene is left open where the match is weak.

J: TRBJ1-2
V: TRBV10-3
D: TRBD1
length: 14
CDR3: CAISETGAPGGYTF
DNA: TGTGCCATCAGTGAGACAGGGGCCCCTGGGGGCTACACCTTC

J: TRBJ2-7
V: TRBV5-4
D: -
length: 12
CDR3: CASSLGDDEQYF
DNA: TGTGCCAGCAGCTTAGGAGACGACGAGCAGTACTTC

J: TRBJ1-1
V: TRBV25-1
D: -
length: 14
CDR3: CANSESGLGTEAFF
DNA: TGTGCCAACAGTGAATCTGGGTTGGGCACTGAAGCTTTCTTT

J: TRBJ2-2
V: TRBV7-9
D: -
length: 12
CDR3: CASSWVVGELFF
DNA: TGTGCCAGCAGCTGGGTGGTCGGGGAGCTGTTTTTT

J: TRBJ2-3
V: TRBV10-3
D: -
length: 11
CDR3: CAISPGDTQYF
DNA: TGTGCCATCAGCCCCGGAGATACGCAGTATTTT

J: TRBJ2-1
V: TRBV5-5
D: -
length: 14
CDR3: CASSLEGTANEQFF
DNA: TGTGCCAGCAGCTTGGAAGGGACTGCCAATGAGCAGTTCTTC

J: TRBJ2-6
V: TRBV21-1
D: -
length: 18
CDR3: CASEKPRRQSKGANVLTF
DNA: TGTGCCAGCGAAAAGCCCAGGCGGCAGTCTAAAGGGGCCAACGTCCTGACTTTC

J: TRBJ1-2
V: TRBV28
D: TRBD1
length: 12
CDR3: CASRLQGQGYTF
DNA: TGTGCCAGCAGACTACAGGGGCAAGGCTACACCTTC

J: TRBJ2-1
V: TRBV27
D: TRBD2
length: 14
CDR3: CASSPGLGLNEQFF
DNA: TGTGCCAGCAGTCCGGGACTAGGCCTAAATGAGCAGTTCTTC

J: TRBJ2-5
V: TRBV28
D: TRBD1
length: 14
CDR3: CASNPTGRGETQYF
DNA: TGTGCCAGCAATCCGACAGGGCGAGGTGAGACCCAGTACTTC

J: TRBJ2-7
V: TRBV9
D: TRBD1
length: 12
CDR3: CASSGQGFEQYF
DNA: TGTGCCAGTTCGGGACAGGGATTCGAGCAGTACTTC

J: TRBJ2-1
V: TRBV27
D: TRBD2
length: 15
CDR3: CASSILAGGPFEQFF
DNA: TGTGCCAGCAGTATACTAGCGGGAGGGCCGTTTGAGCAGTTCTTC

J: TRBJ2-7
V: TRBV30
D: -
length: 12
CDR3: CAWNDVDYEQYF
DNA: TGTGCCTGGAATGACGTCGACTACGAGCAGTACTTC

J: TRBJ2-7
V: TRBV27
D: -
length: 13
CDR3: CASRLGNGDEQYF
DNA: TGTGCCAGCCGTCTGGGGAATGGCGACGAGCAGTACTTC

J: TRBJ2-5
V: TRBV5-1
D: TRBD2
length: 17
CDR3: CASSLEPSGSRWETQYF
DNA: TGCGCCAGCAGCTTGGAGCCTAGCGGGAGTAGGTGGGAGACCCAGTACTTC

J: TRBJ2-5
V: TRBV7-3
D: -
length: 13
CDR3: CASSLTLQETQYF
DNA: TGTGCCAGCAGCTTAACTCTCCAGGAGACCCAGTACTTC

J: TRBJ2-6
V: TRBV10-3
D: -
length: 15
CDR3: CAIRTQGRGANVLTF
DNA: TGTGCCATCAGAACACAGGGTCGCGGGGCCAACGTCCTGACTTTC

J: TRBJ1-3
V: TRBV7-2
D: TRBD1
length: 16
CDR3: CASSQEPGTAGNTIYF
DNA: TGTGCCAGCAGCCAGGAACCAGGGACAGCTGGAAACACCATATATTTT